The 9 T cell receptor beta chains below come from one sample, sequenced in a study of cytomegalovirus exposure and HLA in healthy donors. In the PCR, 60 Vbeta and 13 Jbeta primers were used. Libraries were prepared by immunoSEQ multiplex PCR; TCRdb keeps only in-frame clonotypes and omits some of them. The sample lists 150,000 to 180,000 clones; roughly 72% were seen once. The sample was PBMCs. The receptors shown here come from a man aged 25-40 years in good health and CMV-seronegative.

The chain is built from TRBV5-1 and TRBJ2-3, with D possibly matching TRBD2 (6 bases). There are 15 residues in the CDR3. The germline V and J ends were trimmed by 0 bases and 4 bases, with 12 bases remaining between them. Germline V gene lookup returns CDR1 SGHRS and CDR2 YFSETQ. The CDR3 DNA follows: TGCGCCAGCAGCTTGGGGGGGGTAAGGTCAGATACGCAGTATTTT. It yields the protein CASSLGGVRSDTQYF.

The chain joins TRBV29-1 to TRBJ2-7; TRBD2 matches at 11 bases. CDR1 is SQVTM and CDR2 is ANQGSEA in the germline V gene. The junction had 6 bases not matched to a gene; V was cut back by 3 bases and J by 2 bases. This CDR3 region has 15 residues. The CDR3: CSVDLGLAEPYEQYF. The CDR3 DNA follows: TGCAGCGTTGATTTGGGACTAGCGGAGCCCTACGAGCAGTACTTC.

This rearrangement joins TRBV18 to TRBJ1-4, with D tentatively TRBD1 (5 bases). The CDR3 loop spans 14 amino acids. CDR1 and CDR2 (germline): KGHSH, LQKENI. V shed 2 bases and J shed 7 bases, with 11 bases lying between them. CDR3 in amino acids: CASSPRRGLEKLFF. Written as DNA, the CDR3 is TGTGCCAGCTCACCAAGACGGGGACTTGAAAAACTGTTTTTT. Drawing the rest from reference TRBV18 and TRBJ1-4, the complete variable domain is NAGVMQNPRHLVRRRGQEARLRCSPMKGHSHVYWYRQLPEEGLKFMVYLQKENIIDESGMPKERFSAEFPKEGPSILRIQQVVRGDSAAYFCASSPRRGLEKLFFGSGTQLSVL.

Here the CDR3 reads CAWAGSGNTIYF. The CDR3 DNA reads as TGTGCCTGGGCGGGGTCCGGAAACACCATATATTTT. The J gene is TRBJ1-3, the V gene TRBV30, with unresolved D. The CDR3 covers 12 residues. Germline assignment: CDR1 GTSNPN and CDR2 SVGIG (reference sequence). V lost 5 bases, J lost 4 bases, and 9 bases lay in between.

V gene TRBV15 combines with J gene TRBJ2-3; 8 nucleotides align to TRBD2. CDR3 length equals 14 residues. CDR1 is LNHNV, CDR2 YYDKDF, per germline (reference sequence). V lost 6 bases to trimming and J lost 8 bases; unmatched junction nucleotides: 10. The CDR3 is CATSLAGGRRTQYF. The CDR3 bases are TGTGCCACCAGTCTGGCGGGGGGACGTCGTACGCAGTATTTT.

This clone has a handful of counts. The chain recombines TRBV30 with TRBJ2-7; TRBD1 matches at 7 bases. Germline lookup yields CDR1 GTSNPN and CDR2 SVGIG (reference sequence). The CDR3 runs 13 residues. Trimming took 1 base from V and 2 from J; bases not matched to a gene: 2. The CDR3, as DNA: TGTGCCTGGAGTGAGGGGACAGCCTACGAGCAGTACTTC. It specifies CAWSEGTAYEQYF.

This clone was found a few times. The rearrangement links TRBV5-6 to TRBJ2-7, with D possibly TRBD1 on 7 matching bases. The CDR3 covers 14 residues. Germline CDR1 and CDR2: SGHDT and YYEEEE. Trimming pared 4 bases from V and 2 bases from J, leaving 13 bases between. The CDR3 reads CASSAGGSTYEQYF. In DNA, the CDR3 is TGTGCCAGCAGCGCAGGGGGGTCGACCTACGAGCAGTACTTC.

The rearrangement links TRBV9 to TRBJ1-6; maybe TRBD1 (6 bases). CDR3 length: 15 amino acids. Deletions cut 0 bases from V and 9 bases from J, with 13 bases between. Per the germline V gene, CDR1 is SGDLS and CDR2 is YYNGEE. This CDR3 reads CASSVVPGAGSPLHF. DNA for the CDR3: TGTGCCAGCAGCGTAGTACCAGGGGCGGGTTCACCCCTCCACTTT.

The chain is built from TRBV19 and TRBJ2-1, with a possible D match to TRBD2 (6 bases). This CDR3 is built from 15 residues. Germline CDR1 LNHDA, CDR2 SQIVND (reference sequence). V lost 3 bases, J lost 3 bases, and 12 bases lay in between. The CDR3 DNA is TGTGCCAGTAGTATCTCGGGGGAAGGCTACAATGAGCAGTTCTTC. Protein sequence: CASSISGEGYNEQFF.